A selection of T cell receptor beta chains follows, all from one sample in a study of T cell responses to AZD1222 COVID-19 vaccine. Method: immunoSEQ multiplex PCR; TCRdb's copy keeps in-frame clones and lacks some. The sample contains 95,000 to 110,000 clones, roughly 90% of which appear only once. Sample: peripheral blood, taken 28 days after the second AZD1222 dose. All receptors come from an adult who received the AZD1222 COVID-19 vaccine. Both conserved end residues are part of each CDR3. Fields, in order: clone size, D gene, J gene, V gene, CDR3 DNA, CDR3 protein. A D gene is named only where the DNA matches it firmly. Expanded clones are given a class, and other clones once, few, many or no size at all.

- TRBD2 TRBJ2-3 TRBV11-2 TGTGCCAGCAGCTTTCCCGGACTAGCGGGGGCAGTATCATATACGCAGTATTTT CASSFPGLAGAVSYTQYF
- - TRBJ1-1 TRBV28 TGTGCCAGCAGTCTCCCCGGGGCCACTGAAGCTTTCTTT CASSLPGATEAFF
- - TRBJ2-7 TRBV23-1 TGCGCCGGAGCTGTATCTCAGGAGGGGTCGCCCTACGAGCAGTACTTC CAGAVSQEGSPYEQYF
- - TRBJ1-2 TRBV29-1 TGCAGCGTTACAGGTTTCTATGGCTACACCTTC CSVTGFYGYTF
- TRBD1 TRBJ2-5 TRBV10-3 TGTGCCACTGACGACAGGGGGGAGACCCAGTACTTC CATDDRGETQYF
- TRBD1 TRBJ2-7 TRBV19 TGTGCCAGTAGCGCCGGGACAGTCTCCTACGAGCAGTACTTC CASSAGTVSYEQYF
- - TRBJ2-3 TRBV7-2 TGTGCCAGCAGCTTTGATAGCGGTTCGGGAACAGATACGCAGTATTTT CASSFDSGSGTDTQYF
- - TRBJ2-1 TRBV11-3 TGTGCCAGCAGCCCCAGAGGGCGTTCAGACAATGAGCAGTTCTTC CASSPRGRSDNEQFF
few TRBD2 TRBJ2-5 TRBV28 TGTGCCAGCAGTTTGACGGGAGGGAGCCCCCTACAAGAGACCCAGTACTTC CASSLTGGSPLQETQYF
- - TRBJ2-1 TRBV10-3 TGTGCCAGCGGCCGGGACTTCAACAATGAGCAGTTCTTC CASGRDFNNEQFF
- TRBD2 TRBJ2-5 TRBV6-5 TGTGCCAGCAGTTACCTCGCGGGAGAAGAGACCCAGTACTTC CASSYLAGEETQYF
- - TRBJ2-1 TRBV7-7 TGTGCCAGCAGCCTGACCCATTACAATGAGCAGTTCTTC CASSLTHYNEQFF
- - TRBJ1-1 TRBV5-1 TGCGCCAGCAGCTTGGCCACAAGAGGTGCTGAAGCTTTCTTT CASSLATRGAEAFF
- TRBD2 TRBJ2-7 TRBV18 TGTGCCAGCTCACCGGGGACTACCACCTACGAGCAGTACTTC CASSPGTTTYEQYF
few TRBD1 TRBJ2-4 TRBV5-1 TGCGCCAGCAGCTTTAGAGCCGGGACAGGGGAGGACATTCAGTACTTC CASSFRAGTGEDIQYF
- - TRBJ1-2 TRBV6-5 TGTGCCAGCAGTTACTCTGGATTCGGCAGGGACTATGGCTACACCTTC CASSYSGFGRDYGYTF
- TRBD1 TRBJ1-6 TRBV6-4 TGTGCCAGCAACCGGGACAGGGGAATAGGAAAGGGCGATTCACCCCTCCACTTT CASNRDRGIGKGDSPLHF
- TRBD1 TRBJ1-2 TRBV19 TGTGCCAGTAGTACCGAGACAGGGCGAGGGATTAACTATGGCTACACCTTC CASSTETGRGINYGYTF
- - TRBJ1-5 TRBV23-1 TGCGCCTTAAAAAAGCCCCGTCTCGATCAGCCCCAGCATTTT CALKKPRLDQPQHF
- - TRBJ1-6 TRBV5-1 TGCGCCAGCAGCTTGGAAGGACGGATTAATTCACCCCTCCACTTT CASSLEGRINSPLHF
- - TRBJ2-1 TRBV18 TGTGCCAGCTCACCGACAGTCAACAATGAGCAGTTCTTC CASSPTVNNEQFF
- TRBD2 TRBJ2-5 TRBV30 TGTGCCTGGAGTGTAGGTACTAGCGGGAGATGGGGGGAGACCCAGTACTTC CAWSVGTSGRWGETQYF
- - TRBJ1-1 TRBV15 TGTGCCACCAGCAGCCACGAAGGGATGAACACTGAAGCTTTCTTT CATSSHEGMNTEAFF
- - TRBJ2-7 TRBV29-1 TGCAGCGTTGTGGGGGCCCCGGACTACGAGCAGTACTTC CSVVGAPDYEQYF
- - TRBJ2-1 TRBV19 TGTGCCAGTAGTGCCCAGACTACCAGGGGCCTCTCCTACAATGAGCAGTTCTTC CASSAQTTRGLSYNEQFF
- - TRBJ1-5 TRBV19 TGTGCCAGTAGCATACAGATAAATCAGCCCCAGCATTTT CASSIQINQPQHF
- TRBD1 TRBJ1-4 TRBV5-8 TGTGCCAGCAATAGGGGGCATCCTAATGAAAAACTGTTTTTT CASNRGHPNEKLFF